These 12 T cell receptor beta chains were all obtained from the same sample, sequenced in a study of blood T cell repertoires in COVID-19. Generated by immunoSEQ multiplex PCR, the TCRdb table keeps only in-frame clones and is missing some. The sample has 240,000 or so clones, 70% to 80% seen once. The material sequenced was peripheral blood. The receptors shown here come from a woman of 80 years or more with acute or convalescent COVID-19.

The chain uses TRBV5-4 and TRBJ2-1; TRBD2 agrees at 8 bases. Germline CDR1 SGHNT, CDR2 YYREEE (reference sequence). The CDR3 loop spans 17 amino acids. V gave up 1 base and J gave up 4 bases; unmatched junction bases: 10. CDR3 sequence reads: CASSLPGGPGLYNEQFF. In DNA form, the CDR3 reads TGTGCCAGCAGCTTGCCGGGGGGGCCGGGTTTATACAATGAGCAGTTCTTC.

The rearrangement uses TRBV5-5 and TRBJ1-3; a weak D match, TRBD1 (5 bases). V lost 4 bases and J 0 bases, leaving 11 bases between the germline ends. Germline values: CDR1 SGHKS, CDR2 YYEKEE (reference sequence). The CDR3 totals 15 residues. The CDR3 is CASSPGMSSGNTIYF. In DNA form, the CDR3 reads TGTGCCAGCAGCCCAGGGATGAGCTCTGGAAACACCATATATTTT.

This clone was observed a handful of times. The rearrangement links TRBV10-3 to TRBJ1-2; TRBD1 matches at 7 bases. There are 14 residues in the CDR3. The J segment lost 6 bases and the V segment lost 6 bases, leaving 10 bases of the junction unmatched. The V gene's germline CDR1 is ENHRY and CDR2 SYGVKD. The CDR3: CAIRARQGLDGYTF. DNA for the CDR3: TGTGCCATCAGAGCAAGACAGGGCCTGGATGGCTACACCTTC.

This chain joins TRBV5-1 and TRBJ2-7; the D gene is possibly TRBD1 (5 bases). CDR1 is SGHRS, CDR2 YFSETQ, per germline. CDR3 length equals 14 residues. Trimming took 4 bases from V and 5 from J, leaving 16 bases between them. The CDR3 DNA is TGCGCCAGCAGCCTGCTGCAGGGTACCCACGAGCAGTACTTC. It codes for CASSLLQGTHEQYF.

CDR3 protein: CASSIGDWGNQPQHF. DNA of the CDR3: TGTGCCAGTAGTATAGGGGACTGGGGCAATCAGCCCCAGCATTTT. The chain carries TRBV19 and TRBJ1-5; weak D call: TRBD1 (5 bases). The germline V gene has CDR1 LNHDA and CDR2 SQIVND (reference sequence). Trimming stripped 1 base from V and 2 bases from J, with 9 bases between. This CDR3 is built from 15 residues.

The V and J genes are TRBV7-9 and TRBJ2-1; D is perhaps TRBD1 (6 bases). V lost 5 bases and J 5 bases, leaving 22 bases between the germline ends. The CDR3 length is 17 residues. Germline CDR1 is SEHNR and CDR2 is FQNEAQ (reference sequence). The CDR3, as DNA: TGTGCCAGCAGCACATCCCCGGCCGGGACATCGGACAATGAGCAGTTCTTC. It specifies CASSTSPAGTSDNEQFF.

V and J are TRBV3-1 (or the pseudogene TRBV3-2) and TRBJ1-6; tentative D call: TRBD1 (6 bases). Germline CDR1 and CDR2: LGHDT and YNNKEL (reference sequence). The CDR3 consists of 16 residues. Between the trimmed V and J ends, which lost 0 bases and 10 bases, there was a span of 16 bases. The CDR3 coding sequence is TGTGCCAGCAGCCAAGATTACAACAGGGTACGATCACCCCTCCACTTT. This gives the protein CASSQDYNRVRSPLHF.

At least ten counts were recorded for this clone. V is TRBV29-1 and J is TRBJ2-5; TRBD2 is a possible D gene (6 bases). Trimming took off 6 bases at V and 1 base at J, with 9 bases between the two ends. Germline V gene lookup returns CDR1 SQVTM and CDR2 ANQGSEA. This CDR3 contains 12 residues. CDR3 sequence reads: CSVTRGQETQYF. The CDR3 DNA sequence: TGCAGCGTGACGCGGGGCCAAGAGACCCAGTACTTC.

V usage is TRBV5-6 and J usage is TRBJ1-3; D not certain. Germline loops: CDR1 SGHDT, CDR2 YYEEEE. This CDR3 spans 14 amino acids. The ends were cut back, 2 bases at V and 2 bases at J, with 8 bases in the middle. CDR3 sequence reads: CASSLVTAGNTIYF. The CDR3 nucleotides read TGTGCCAGCAGCTTAGTCACGGCTGGAAACACCATATATTTT.

Comment on this clone: Other DNA sequences of this sample code for an identical CDR3. This rearrangement joins TRBV12-3 or TRBV12-4 to TRBJ2-7; tentatively, D is TRBD1 (6 bases). The CDR3 is 12 amino acids. The ends were cut back, 6 bases at V and 3 bases at J, with 9 bases in the middle. The CDR3 nucleotides read TGTGCCAGCAGCCAACAGGGCTACGAGCAGTACTTC. Its translation is CASSQQGYEQYF.

The chain recombines TRBV2 with TRBJ2-1; 8 positions agree with TRBD2. The germline V gene has CDR1 SNHLY and CDR2 FYNNEI. CDR3 length: 14 amino acids. V trimming: 10 bases; J trimming: 7 bases; junction bases outside the gene matches: 12. The CDR3 here is CATNSGALGNEQFF. CDR3 bases: TGTGCCACCAATAGCGGGGCCCTGGGGAATGAGCAGTTCTTC.

The V call is TRBV5-1, the J call TRBJ2-7; 9 bases match TRBD1. J gave up 4 bases and V 5 bases, and 7 bases lay outside the gene matches. Germline-derived CDR1 and CDR2 are SGHRS and YFSETQ. The CDR3 sequence is 14 residues long. The CDR3 DNA is TGCGCCAGCAGGCGTCCCGGGACAGGGTACGAGCAGTACTTC. This gives the protein CASRRPGTGYEQYF.